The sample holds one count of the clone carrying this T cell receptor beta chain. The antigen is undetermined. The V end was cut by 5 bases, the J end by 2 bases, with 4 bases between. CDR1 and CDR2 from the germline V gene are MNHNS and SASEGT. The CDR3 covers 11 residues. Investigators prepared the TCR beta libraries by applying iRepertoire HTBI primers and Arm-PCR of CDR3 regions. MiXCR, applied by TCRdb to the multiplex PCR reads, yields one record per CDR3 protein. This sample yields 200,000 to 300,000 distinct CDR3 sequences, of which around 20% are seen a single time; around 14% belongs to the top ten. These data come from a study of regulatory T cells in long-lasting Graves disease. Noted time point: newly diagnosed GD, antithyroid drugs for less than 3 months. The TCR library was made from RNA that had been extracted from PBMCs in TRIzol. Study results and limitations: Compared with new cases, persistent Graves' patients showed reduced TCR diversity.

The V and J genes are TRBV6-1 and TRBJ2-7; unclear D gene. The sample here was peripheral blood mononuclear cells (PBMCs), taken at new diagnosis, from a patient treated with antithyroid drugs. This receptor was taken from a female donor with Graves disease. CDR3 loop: CASSPTYEQYF. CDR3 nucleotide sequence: TGTGCCAGCAGTCCTACCTACGAGCAGTACTTC.